The sequence of this TCR beta chain was determined in a study of T-cell reconstitution after alpha-beta-depleted transplantation in children. Study-wide results and caveats: Several hundred graft clones that had expanded were reportedly the source of alpha-beta T cells about two months after transplant. T-cell numbers and diversity one year post-transplant derived largely from freshly generated T cells. Several patients had high TCRbeta diversity at day 60; it came from surviving recipient T cells and thymic progenitors.

Trimming removed 3 bases from V and 4 bases from J; junction bases left unmatched: 4. The CDR3 consists of 14 residues. Germline loops: CDR1 MNHEY, CDR2 SVGAGI. With regard to this clonotype: Its antigen is currently unknown.

The authors prepared the TCRbeta library with unique molecular identifiers. TCRdb recomputed calls from the PCR reads with MiXCR, one row per CDR3 protein. Among 700,000 to 950,000 distinct CDR3 sequences listed, around 15% were seen once. The material was PBMCs, mostly from graft donor cells, obtained 360 days after TCRalphabeta/CD19-depleted stem cell transplant. The receptor was derived from a male patient between 5 and 17 years old who had a stem cell transplant for acute lymphoblastic leukemia, so the T cells may come from the graft donor. The J gene is TRBJ2-3, the V gene TRBV6-5, with 7 bases that match TRBD2. The CDR3 nucleotides are TGTGCCAGCAGTTATCGGGGGGAGGCAGATACGCAGTATTTT. It yields the protein CASSYRGEADTQYF.